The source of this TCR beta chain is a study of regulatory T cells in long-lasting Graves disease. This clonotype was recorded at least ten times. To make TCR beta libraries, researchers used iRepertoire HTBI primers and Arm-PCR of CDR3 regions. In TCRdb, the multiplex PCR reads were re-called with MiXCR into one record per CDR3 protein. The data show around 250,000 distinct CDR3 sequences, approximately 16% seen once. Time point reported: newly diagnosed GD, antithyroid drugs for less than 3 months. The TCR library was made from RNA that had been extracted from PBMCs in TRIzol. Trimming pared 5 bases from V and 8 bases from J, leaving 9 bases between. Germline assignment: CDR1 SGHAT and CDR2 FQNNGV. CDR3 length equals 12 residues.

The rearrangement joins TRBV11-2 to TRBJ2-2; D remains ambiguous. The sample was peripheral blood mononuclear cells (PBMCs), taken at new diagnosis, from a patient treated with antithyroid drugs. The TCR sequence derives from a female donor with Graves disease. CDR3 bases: TGTGCCAGCAGCCGACCGACAGGGGAGCTGTTTTTT. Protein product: CASSRPTGELFF.